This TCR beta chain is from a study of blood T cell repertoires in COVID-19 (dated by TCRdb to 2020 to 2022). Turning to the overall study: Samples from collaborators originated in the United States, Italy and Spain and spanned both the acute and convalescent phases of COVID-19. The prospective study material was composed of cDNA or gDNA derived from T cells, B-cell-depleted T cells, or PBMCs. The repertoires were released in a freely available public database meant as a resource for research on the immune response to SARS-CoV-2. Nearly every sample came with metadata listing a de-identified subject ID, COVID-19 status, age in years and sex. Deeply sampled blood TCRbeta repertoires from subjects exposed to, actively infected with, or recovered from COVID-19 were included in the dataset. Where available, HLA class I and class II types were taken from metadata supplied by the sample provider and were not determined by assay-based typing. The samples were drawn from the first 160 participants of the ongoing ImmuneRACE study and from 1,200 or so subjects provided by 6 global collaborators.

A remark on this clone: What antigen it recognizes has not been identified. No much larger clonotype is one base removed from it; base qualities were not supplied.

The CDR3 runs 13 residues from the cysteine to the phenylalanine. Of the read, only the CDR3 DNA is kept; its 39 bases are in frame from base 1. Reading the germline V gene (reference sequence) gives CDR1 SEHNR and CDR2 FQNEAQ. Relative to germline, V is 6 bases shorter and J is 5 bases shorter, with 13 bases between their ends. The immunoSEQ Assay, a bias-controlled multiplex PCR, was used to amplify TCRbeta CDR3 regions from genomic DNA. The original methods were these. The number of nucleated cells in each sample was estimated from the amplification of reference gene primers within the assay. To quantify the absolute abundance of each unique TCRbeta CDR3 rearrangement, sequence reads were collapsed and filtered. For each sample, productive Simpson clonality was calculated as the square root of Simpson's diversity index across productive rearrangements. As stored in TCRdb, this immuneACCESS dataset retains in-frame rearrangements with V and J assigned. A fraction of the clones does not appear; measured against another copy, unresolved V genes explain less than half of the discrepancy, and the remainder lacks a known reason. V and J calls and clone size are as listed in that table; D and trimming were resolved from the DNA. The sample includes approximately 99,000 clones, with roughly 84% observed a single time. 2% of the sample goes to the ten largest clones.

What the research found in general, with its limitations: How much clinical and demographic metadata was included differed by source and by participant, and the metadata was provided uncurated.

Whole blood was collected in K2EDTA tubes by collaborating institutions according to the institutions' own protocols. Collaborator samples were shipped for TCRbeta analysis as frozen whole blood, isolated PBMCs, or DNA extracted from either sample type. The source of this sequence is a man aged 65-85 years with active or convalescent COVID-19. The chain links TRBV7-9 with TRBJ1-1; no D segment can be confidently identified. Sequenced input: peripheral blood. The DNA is TGTGCCAGCAGTCTCTCGGGAGGAACTGAAGCTTTCTTT. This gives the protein CASSLSGGTEAFF.